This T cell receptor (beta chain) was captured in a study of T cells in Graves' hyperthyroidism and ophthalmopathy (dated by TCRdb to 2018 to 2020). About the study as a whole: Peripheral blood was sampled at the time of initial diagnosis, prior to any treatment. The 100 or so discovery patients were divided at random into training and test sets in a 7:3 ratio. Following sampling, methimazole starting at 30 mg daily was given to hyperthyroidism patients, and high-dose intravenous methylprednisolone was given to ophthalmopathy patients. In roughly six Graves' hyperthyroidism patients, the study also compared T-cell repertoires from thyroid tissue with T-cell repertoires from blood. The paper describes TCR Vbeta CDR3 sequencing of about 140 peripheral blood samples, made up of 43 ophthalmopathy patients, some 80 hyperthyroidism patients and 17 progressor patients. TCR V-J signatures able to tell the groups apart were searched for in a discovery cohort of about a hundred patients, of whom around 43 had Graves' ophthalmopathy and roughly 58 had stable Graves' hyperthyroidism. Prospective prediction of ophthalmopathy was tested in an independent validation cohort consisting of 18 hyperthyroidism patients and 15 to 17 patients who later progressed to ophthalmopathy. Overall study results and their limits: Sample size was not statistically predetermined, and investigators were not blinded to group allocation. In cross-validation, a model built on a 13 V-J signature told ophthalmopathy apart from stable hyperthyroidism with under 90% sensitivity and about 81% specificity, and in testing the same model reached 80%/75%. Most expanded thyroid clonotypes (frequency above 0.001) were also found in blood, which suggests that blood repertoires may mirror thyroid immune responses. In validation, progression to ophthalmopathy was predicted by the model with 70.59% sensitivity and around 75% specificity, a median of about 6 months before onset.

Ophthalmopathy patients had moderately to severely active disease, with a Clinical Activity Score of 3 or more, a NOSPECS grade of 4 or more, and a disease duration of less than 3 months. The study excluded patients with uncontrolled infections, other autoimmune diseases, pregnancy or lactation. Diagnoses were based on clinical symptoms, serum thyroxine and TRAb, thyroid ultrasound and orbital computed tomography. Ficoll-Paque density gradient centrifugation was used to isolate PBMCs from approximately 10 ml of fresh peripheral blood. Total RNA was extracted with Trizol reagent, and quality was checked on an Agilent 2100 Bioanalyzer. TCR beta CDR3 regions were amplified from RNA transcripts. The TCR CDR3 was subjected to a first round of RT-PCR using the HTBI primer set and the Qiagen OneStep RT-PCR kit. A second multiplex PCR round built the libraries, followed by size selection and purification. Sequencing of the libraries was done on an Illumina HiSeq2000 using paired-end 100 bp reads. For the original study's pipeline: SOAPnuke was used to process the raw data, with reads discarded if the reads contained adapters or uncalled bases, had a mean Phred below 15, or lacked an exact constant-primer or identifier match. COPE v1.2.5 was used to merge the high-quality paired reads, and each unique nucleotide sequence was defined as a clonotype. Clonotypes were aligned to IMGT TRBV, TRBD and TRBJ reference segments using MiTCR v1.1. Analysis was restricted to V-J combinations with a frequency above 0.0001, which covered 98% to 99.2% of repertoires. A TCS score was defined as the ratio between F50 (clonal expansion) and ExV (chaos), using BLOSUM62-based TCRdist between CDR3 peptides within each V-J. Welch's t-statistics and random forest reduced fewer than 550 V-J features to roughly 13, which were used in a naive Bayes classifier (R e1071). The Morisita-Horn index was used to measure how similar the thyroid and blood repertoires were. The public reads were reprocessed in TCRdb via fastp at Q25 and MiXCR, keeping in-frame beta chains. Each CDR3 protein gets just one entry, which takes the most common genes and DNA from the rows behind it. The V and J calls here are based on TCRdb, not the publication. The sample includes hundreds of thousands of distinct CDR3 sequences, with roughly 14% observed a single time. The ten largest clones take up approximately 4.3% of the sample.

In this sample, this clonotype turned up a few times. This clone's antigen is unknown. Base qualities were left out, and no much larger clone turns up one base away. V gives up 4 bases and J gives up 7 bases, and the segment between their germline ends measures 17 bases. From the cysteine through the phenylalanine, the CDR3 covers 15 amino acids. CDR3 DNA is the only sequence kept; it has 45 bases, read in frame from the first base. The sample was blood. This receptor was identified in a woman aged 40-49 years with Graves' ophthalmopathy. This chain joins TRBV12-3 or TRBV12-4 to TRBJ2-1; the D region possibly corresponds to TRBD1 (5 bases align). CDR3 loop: CASSSPSRGWNEQFF. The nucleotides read TGTGCCAGCAGTTCCCCTAGTAGGGGTTGGAATGAGCAGTTCTTC.